The 16 T cell receptor beta chains reported below all come from one sample, sequenced in a study of blood T cell repertoires in COVID-19. The table came from immunoSEQ multiplex PCR; TCRdb's copy has only in-frame clones and leaves some out. The sample includes about 300,000 clones, around 88% of them seen just once. The sample taken for sequencing was peripheral blood. The receptors here all came from a woman in her twenties or thirties who had recovered from COVID-19.

The genes are TRBV7-2 and TRBJ2-7; possibly TRBD2 for D (6 bases). The germline V and J ends were trimmed by 5 bases and 0 bases, with 17 bases remaining between them. This CDR3 has 16 residues. CDR1 and CDR2 from the germline V gene are SGHTA and FQGNSA. CDR3 DNA sequence: TGTGCCAGCAGCCCAGACCGGGACTTCTCCTCCTACGAGCAGTACTTC. Its protein is CASSPDRDFSSYEQYF.

The rearrangement uses TRBV2 and TRBJ2-3; 9 nucleotides agree with TRBD2. V lost 7 bases to trimming and J lost 6 bases; unmatched junction nucleotides: 11. CDR1 and CDR2 (germline): SNHLY, FYNNEI. CDR3 length: 15 amino acids. CDR3 amino acids: CASNAGSGGRDTQYF. For the CDR3, the DNA is TGTGCCAGCAACGCGGGTAGCGGGGGAAGGGATACGCAGTATTTT.

This clone was counted between two and nine times. The V and J genes are TRBV6-2 or TRBV6-3 and TRBJ1-1; unclear D gene. Germline V CDR1 and CDR2: MNHEY, SVGEGT. The CDR3 is 11 amino acids. Deletions cut 2 bases from V and 5 bases from J, with 3 bases between. CDR3: CASSYRTEAFF. Written as DNA, the CDR3 is TGTGCCAGCAGTTACCGGACTGAAGCTTTCTTT.

This clone has more than one count but fewer than ten. The same CDR3 is also encoded by other DNA sequences in this sample. J is TRBJ1-5 and V is TRBV7-8, with D perhaps matching TRBD1 (5 bases). Germline assignment: CDR1 SGHVS and CDR2 FQNEAQ. This CDR3 is 15 amino acids long. Trimming cost V 5 bases and J 2 bases, with 13 bases left between them. CDR3 sequence reads: CASSPTGGGNQPQHF. The CDR3 DNA follows: TGTGCCAGCAGCCCCACGGGGGGAGGCAATCAGCCCCAGCATTTT.

The gene calls are TRBV4-1 and TRBJ1-5; D not certain. V shed 1 base and J shed 4 bases, with 17 bases lying between them. Germline V gene data show CDR1 as MGHRA and CDR2 as YSYEKL. This CDR3 has 17 residues. CDR3 in amino acids: CASSQGRIGRENQPQHF. The DNA of the CDR3 is TGCGCCAGCAGCCAAGGTCGGATAGGGAGGGAAAATCAGCCCCAGCATTTT.

The rearrangement uses TRBV15 and TRBJ2-7, with 11 nucleotides matching TRBD2. J gave up 3 bases and V 1 base, and 8 bases lay outside the gene matches. There are 17 residues in the CDR3. Germline assignment: CDR1 LNHNV and CDR2 YYDKDF (reference sequence). The CDR3 loop is CATSRVAGGPRVYEQYF. The CDR3 coding sequence is TGTGCCACCAGCAGAGTAGCGGGGGGGCCGCGGGTCTACGAGCAGTACTTC. The full variable domain, with the rest looked up from reference TRBV15 and TRBJ2-7, is DAMVIQNPRYQVTQFGKPVTLSCSQTLNHNVMYWYQQKSSQAPKLLFHYYDKDFNNEADTPDNFQSRRPNTSFCFLDIRSPGLGDTAMYLCATSRVAGGPRVYEQYFGPGTRLTVT.

V and J are TRBV11-2 and TRBJ1-2, with D unclear. This CDR3 is built from 13 residues. V was cut by 2 bases and J by 4 bases, with 8 bases left in between. Germline CDR1 and CDR2: SGHAT and FQNNGV. The CDR3 loop reads CASSLNPLYGYTF. DNA for the CDR3: TGTGCCAGCAGCTTAAATCCCCTCTATGGCTACACCTTC. Combining the CDR3 with reference TRBV11-2 and TRBJ1-2 gives the whole variable domain EAGVAQSPRYKIIEKRQSVAFWCNPISGHATLYWYQQILGQGPKLLIQFQNNGVVDDSQLPKDRFSAERLKGVDSTLKIQPAKLEDSAVYLCASSLNPLYGYTFGSGTRLTVV.

The chain employs TRBV6-1 and TRBJ2-5; D perhaps matches TRBD1 (5 bases). CDR3 length: 15 residues. Per the germline V gene, CDR1 is MNHNS and CDR2 is SASEGT. Between the trimmed V and J ends, which lost 0 bases and 2 bases, there was a span of 10 bases. The chain's CDR3 is CASSEALGQQETQYF. The CDR3 coding sequence is TGTGCCAGCAGTGAAGCGTTGGGGCAGCAAGAGACCCAGTACTTC.

The chain recombines TRBV5-4 with TRBJ2-3; weak D call: TRBD2 (5 bases). The V gene lost 1 base and the J gene lost 4 bases, with 10 bases spanning the gap. The CDR3 runs 14 residues. In germline, CDR1 is SGHNT, CDR2 YYREEE (reference sequence). The CDR3 sequence: CASSLWRSPDTQYF. CDR3 DNA sequence: TGTGCCAGCAGCTTGTGGAGGTCTCCAGATACGCAGTATTTT.

This chain links TRBV6-5 with TRBJ1-5; D uncertain. The ends were cut back, 6 bases at V and 0 bases at J, with 6 bases in the middle. The CDR3 has 13 residues. Germline lookup yields CDR1 MNHEY and CDR2 SVGAGI. As DNA, the CDR3 is TGTGCCAGCAGGGAGTATAGCAATCAGCCCCAGCATTTT. This translates into CASREYSNQPQHF.

The rearrangement links TRBV7-2 to TRBJ1-1, with no clear D. This CDR3 contains 15 residues. Deletions cut 0 bases from V and 6 bases from J, with 14 bases between. In germline, CDR1 is SGHTA, CDR2 FQGNSA. As DNA, the CDR3 is TGTGCCAGCAGCTTAGCTATGGCGGATTGGGCTGAAGCTTTCTTT. This sequence encodes CASSLAMADWAEAFF.

This chain links TRBV7-3 with TRBJ1-2, with 7 nucleotides matching TRBD1. V lost 7 bases to trimming and J lost 8 bases; unmatched junction nucleotides: 13. Germline assignment: CDR1 SGHTA and CDR2 FQGTGA. The CDR3 runs to 14 residues. CDR3 in amino acids: CASITGEVEWGYTF. The CDR3 nucleotides read TGTGCCAGCATTACAGGGGAAGTCGAGTGGGGCTACACCTTC.

This clone was seen once. The J gene is TRBJ2-7, the V gene TRBV27, with TRBD1 matching 9 bases. In germline, CDR1 is MNHEY, CDR2 SMNVEV (reference sequence). The length of the CDR3 is 15 residues. The ends lost 2 bases at V and 2 bases at J; junction bases unmatched: 4. This CDR3 reads CASSLIGTGTYEQYF. DNA of the CDR3: TGTGCCAGCAGTTTAATAGGGACAGGGACCTACGAGCAGTACTTC.

The gene calls are TRBV27 and TRBJ2-5; 8 bases fit TRBD2. The CDR3 runs 15 residues. Germline CDR1 MNHEY, CDR2 SMNVEV (reference sequence). The V and J ends lost 6 bases and 5 bases, in that order; junction bases with no gene match: 11. In DNA, the CDR3 is TGTGCCAGCAGCCTCGGGGGGGGTCGGTCTGAGACCCAGTACTTC. This encodes CASSLGGGRSETQYF.

CDR3 coding DNA: TGTGCCAGCAGTGAAAGGACAGGAGGAACCGGGGAGCTGTTTTTT. Its translation is CASSERTGGTGELFF. The chain has TRBV2 and TRBJ2-2; 7 bases agree with TRBD1. CDR1 SNHLY and CDR2 FYNNEI come from the germline V gene. With 2 bases clipped from V and 5 bases from J, the junction kept 5 bases outside the gene matches. The CDR3 runs to 15 residues.

The CDR3 region has the DNA TGTGCCAGCATATCCGGGACAGGGCCCTACGAGCAGTACTTC. It is translated as CASISGTGPYEQYF. V gene TRBV2 combines with J gene TRBJ2-7; 9 bases agree with TRBD1. This CDR3 is built from 14 residues. Germline lookup yields CDR1 SNHLY and CDR2 FYNNEI. After removal of 7 bases from V and 2 bases from J, the junction contained 6 bases not matched to a gene. Drawing the rest from reference TRBV2 and TRBJ2-7, the complete variable domain is EPEVTQTPSHQVTQMGQEVILRCVPISNHLYFYWYRQILGQKVEFLVSFYNNEISEKSEIFDDQFSVERPDGSNFTLKIRSTKLEDSAMYFCASISGTGPYEQYFGPGTRLTVT.